The 27 T cell receptor beta chains in this list originate from one sample, sequenced in a study of cytomegalovirus exposure and HLA in healthy donors. The PCR was carried out with 60 Vbeta primers and 13 Jbeta primers. Only in-frame clones appear in the TCRdb table, and some are missing; sequencing was by immunoSEQ multiplex PCR. The sample records approximately 160,000 clones, more than 70% being singletons. Sequences were obtained from PBMCs. These receptor sequences come from a woman between 45 and 60 years old in good health and CMV-seropositive.

The CDR3 region is CTSSQAAGIPNEQFF. CDR3 sequence (DNA): TGCACCAGCAGCCAAGCTGCGGGGATCCCCAATGAGCAGTTCTTC. The gene calls are TRBV1 and TRBJ2-1; the table's D gene call, TRBD2, was not cross checked with the DNA. TRBV1 is described as a pseudogene. CDR3 length equals 15 residues.

This chain connects TRBV6-6 to TRBJ2-1; 7 bases fit TRBD2. The junction had 9 bases not matched to a gene; V was cut back by 4 bases and J by 6 bases. Germline CDR1 is MNHNY and CDR2 is SVGAGI (reference sequence). This CDR3 contains 15 residues. The DNA of the CDR3 is TGTGCCAGCAGTTTCCAAGCGGGGAGGCTCAATGAGCAGTTCTTC. Translated, it gives CASSFQAGRLNEQFF.

The chain combines TRBV11-2 with TRBJ1-4, with TRBD1 as a possible D gene (5 bases). This CDR3 is built from 17 residues. Germline values: CDR1 SGHAT, CDR2 FQNNGV. Trimming removed 0 bases at V and 1 base at J, with 12 bases between. In DNA, the CDR3 is TGTGCCAGCAGCTTAGATAGGTGGAGGGGAACTAATGAAAAACTGTTTTTT. Translated: CASSLDRWRGTNEKLFF.

V gene TRBV5-1 combines with J gene TRBJ2-7; 9 nucleotides align to TRBD1. Germline trimming cut 5 bases from V and 5 bases from J; bases unmatched to any gene: 14. Germline loops: CDR1 SGHRS, CDR2 YFSETQ. The CDR3 totals 16 residues. The DNA for the CDR3 is TGCGCCAGCAGTTCGGAGGTCTGGACAGGGGCCCACGAGCAGTACTTC. Translating gives CASSSEVWTGAHEQYF.

The chain carries TRBV9 and TRBJ1-4; no reliable D call. The germline gives CDR1 SGDLS, CDR2 YYNGEE. This CDR3 has 18 amino acids. The V gene lost 0 bases and the J gene lost 1 base, with 16 bases spanning the gap. The CDR3 DNA follows: TGTGCCAGCAGCGTAGGTTTCGGGCGGGCAATAACTAATGAAAAACTGTTTTTT. Its translation is CASSVGFGRAITNEKLFF.

The sample holds one count of this clone. The chain carries TRBV6-5 and TRBJ2-1; 9 bases line up with TRBD2. The trim removed 0 bases at V and 3 bases at J, leaving 3 bases unmatched. The CDR3 contains 16 residues. Germline V gives CDR1 MNHEY, CDR2 SVGAGI. This CDR3 is CASSYSLRGGYNEQFF. CDR3 in DNA: TGTGCCAGCAGTTACTCTCTGCGGGGGGGCTACAATGAGCAGTTCTTC.

This clone showed up just a few times. The chain couples TRBV11-2 to TRBJ1-2; D is unclear. The V and J ends lost 4 bases and 4 bases respectively, with 13 bases between them. The CDR3 length is 14 residues. The germline gives CDR1 SGHAT, CDR2 FQNNGV. The CDR3 sequence: CASSSRGESYGYTF. In DNA, the CDR3 is TGTGCCAGCAGCTCCAGAGGAGAATCCTATGGCTACACCTTC. The full variable domain, completed using reference TRBV11-2 and TRBJ1-2, is EAGVAQSPRYKIIEKRQSVAFWCNPISGHATLYWYQQILGQGPKLLIQFQNNGVVDDSQLPKDRFSAERLKGVDSTLKIQPAKLEDSAVYLCASSSRGESYGYTFGSGTRLTVV.

This chain uses TRBV5-4 with TRBJ2-7; 7 bases are shared with TRBD1. Germline CDR1 SGHNT, CDR2 YYREEE (reference sequence). This CDR3 region has 15 residues. V trimming: 0 bases; J trimming: 0 bases; junction bases outside the gene matches: 3. The CDR3 nucleotides are TGTGCCAGCAGCTTGGACAGGGGTTTCTCCTACGAGCAGTACTTC. It translates to CASSLDRGFSYEQYF.

This chain links TRBV19 with TRBJ2-3; 10 bases fit TRBD2. The germline gives CDR1 LNHDA, CDR2 SQIVND (reference sequence). Losses at the gene ends were 5 bases for V and 4 bases for J; bases not matched to a gene: 9. The CDR3 totals 16 residues. DNA of the CDR3: TGTGCCAGTAGTCTGAAAACTAGCGGGGCTTCAGATACGCAGTATTTT. Its translation: CASSLKTSGASDTQYF.

The V call is TRBV4-2, the J call TRBJ2-3; possibly TRBD2 for D (6 bases). The CDR3 runs 16 residues. The germline V gene has CDR1 LGHNA and CDR2 YNFKEQ. Trimming cost V 0 bases and J 3 bases, with 13 bases left between them. The CDR3 protein is CASSQDPGLLTDTQYF. The CDR3, as DNA: TGTGCCAGCAGCCAAGATCCGGGACTCCTAACAGATACGCAGTATTTT.

V usage is TRBV5-1 and J usage is TRBJ2-1; 7 bases agree with TRBD2. Germline CDR1 and CDR2: SGHRS and YFSETQ. The ends lost 8 bases at V and 7 bases at J; junction bases unmatched: 12. The CDR3 is made up of 14 amino acids. The CDR3 sequence is CASRAREGLNEQFF. The CDR3 bases are TGCGCCAGTAGGGCGAGGGAGGGCCTTAATGAGCAGTTCTTC.

The chain uses TRBV5-1 and TRBJ2-2, with TRBD2 identical over 10 bases. The CDR3 totals 15 residues. CDR1 is SGHRS, CDR2 YFSETQ, per germline. V shed 5 bases, J shed 7 bases, and the junction held 8 bases outside the gene matches. The CDR3 loop is CASRGTSGEGGELFF. The CDR3 DNA reads TGCGCCAGCAGGGGAACTAGCGGGGAAGGCGGGGAGCTGTTTTTT.

The chain links TRBV7-9 to TRBJ2-3, with 8 bases that match TRBD2. The CDR3 is 15 residues long. Losses at the gene ends were 2 bases for V and 3 bases for J; bases not matched to a gene: 4. Germline V lookup: CDR1 SEHNR, CDR2 FQNEAQ (reference sequence). The CDR3 is CASSLSGSWTDTQYF. The CDR3, as DNA: TGTGCCAGCAGCTTAAGCGGGAGCTGGACAGATACGCAGTATTTT.

The chain joins TRBV18 to TRBJ2-1; 7 nucleotides match TRBD2. From germline, CDR1 is KGHSH and CDR2 LQKENI. This CDR3 is built from 17 residues. V was clipped by 3 bases and J by 0 bases; unmatched bases: 8. This CDR3 reads CASSPGFGEGSYNEQFF. The CDR3 DNA sequence: TGTGCCAGCTCACCGGGTTTCGGGGAGGGCTCCTACAATGAGCAGTTCTTC.

The chain employs TRBV18 and TRBJ2-3; 9 bases agree with TRBD1. The germline V gene has CDR1 KGHSH and CDR2 LQKENI. The J segment lost 2 bases and the V segment lost 6 bases, leaving 9 bases of the junction unmatched. The CDR3 spans 16 residues. CDR3 protein: CASSRGQGLDTDTQYF. The CDR3 coding sequence is TGTGCCAGCTCTCGCGGACAGGGGCTTGACACAGATACGCAGTATTTT. The full variable domain, in which reference TRBV18 and TRBJ2-3 provide the parts outside the CDR3, is NAGVMQNPRHLVRRRGQEARLRCSPMKGHSHVYWYRQLPEEGLKFMVYLQKENIIDESGMPKERFSAEFPKEGPSILRIQQVVRGDSAAYFCASSRGQGLDTDTQYFGPGTRLTVL.

The V call is TRBV19, the J call TRBJ2-2, with 7 bases matching TRBD1. With 7 bases clipped from V and 5 bases from J, the junction kept 19 bases outside the gene matches. The CDR3 consists of 18 residues. The germline CDR1 and CDR2 sequences are LNHDA and SQIVND (reference sequence). The CDR3 DNA follows: TGTGCCAGTACCGATGAAGGGTTTACAGGGGTCAGGACCGGGGAGCTGTTTTTT. It is translated as CASTDEGFTGVRTGELFF.

V is TRBV5-1 and J is TRBJ1-4, with unresolved D. This CDR3 has 14 amino acids. Deletions cut 0 bases from V and 8 bases from J, with 11 bases between. Germline V gene sequence: CDR1 SGHRS, CDR2 YFSETQ. In DNA form, the CDR3 reads TGCGCCAGCAGCTTGGGTGGCATTGGCGAAAAACTGTTTTTT. This codes for CASSLGGIGEKLFF. Based on the CDR3 plus reference TRBV5-1 and TRBJ1-4, the full variable domain is KAGVTQTPRYLIKTRGQQVTLSCSPISGHRSVSWYQQTPGQGLQFLFEYFSETQRNKGNFPGRFSGRQFSNSRSEMNVSTLELGDSALYLCASSLGGIGEKLFFGSGTQLSVL.

This chain joins TRBV7-8 and TRBJ2-7; TRBD1 matches at 9 bases. Germline V gene sequence: CDR1 SGHVS, CDR2 FQNEAQ. Losses at the gene ends were 5 bases for V and 2 bases for J; bases not matched to a gene: 7. The CDR3 is 15 amino acids. The CDR3 reads CASSQRDRVTYEQYF. CDR3 DNA sequence: TGTGCCAGCAGCCAGCGGGACAGGGTGACCTACGAGCAGTACTTC.

This clone came up a few times. The CDR3 region is CASSHGQGLATNEKLFF. CDR3 DNA: TGTGCCAGCAGCCATGGACAGGGGCTTGCAACTAATGAAAAACTGTTTTTT. The rearrangement uses TRBV5-8 and TRBJ1-4; 9 bases agree with TRBD1. V dropped 4 bases and J dropped 0; count of bases not matched to a gene: 7. Germline V gene sequence: CDR1 SGHTS, CDR2 YDEGEE. CDR3 length: 17 amino acids.

With respect to this clone: Distinct nucleotide sequences in the sample also encode this CDR3. The chain recombines TRBV5-4 with TRBJ2-1; 9 bases are a match to TRBD2. The CDR3 extends over 15 amino acids. With 0 bases clipped from V and 7 bases from J, the junction kept 5 bases outside the gene matches. Looked up from germline, CDR1 is SGHNT and CDR2 is YYREEE (reference sequence). CDR3 coding DNA: TGTGCCAGCAGCTTGGACCTAGCGGGGTCTAATGAGCAGTTCTTC. It is translated as CASSLDLAGSNEQFF.

This clone has just one count. V and J are TRBV7-2 and TRBJ1-2, with a tentative D call TRBD1 (6 bases). The CDR3 sequence is 14 residues long. Germline V gives CDR1 SGHTA, CDR2 FQGNSA. With 5 bases removed from V and 8 bases from J, the gap between germline ends came to 18 bases. The CDR3, as DNA: TGTGCCAGCAGCCGAAATACAGGACAGACGGGCTACACCTTC. Protein sequence: CASSRNTGQTGYTF.

The V and J genes are TRBV2 and TRBJ1-1; 9 positions match TRBD1. The CDR3 sequence is 13 residues long. The junction had 7 bases not matched to a gene; V was cut back by 4 bases and J by 10 bases. Germline V gene data show CDR1 as SNHLY and CDR2 as FYNNEI. In DNA form, the CDR3 reads TGTGCCAGCAGTGCGACAGGGGGGCGCGGAGCTTTCTTT. This gives the protein CASSATGGRGAFF.

The chain's CDR3 is CAWSVQGWGNSPLHF. CDR3 nucleotides: TGTGCCTGGAGTGTACAGGGTTGGGGGAATTCACCCCTCCACTTT. This rearrangement joins TRBV30 to TRBJ1-6, with a weak D call TRBD1 (6 bases). With 0 bases removed from V and 7 bases from J, the gap between germline ends came to 13 bases. The CDR3 consists of 15 residues. Per germline, CDR1 GTSNPN and CDR2 SVGIG (reference sequence).

This clone appeared a few times. V gene TRBV5-4 combines with J gene TRBJ2-3; D remains ambiguous. Germline V gives CDR1 SGHNT, CDR2 YYREEE (reference sequence). The CDR3 contains 16 residues. Trimming removed 1 base from V and 0 bases from J, with 12 bases in between. In DNA, the CDR3 is TGTGCCAGCAGCTTGCAGCGTGGCGCTAGCACAGATACGCAGTATTTT. This encodes CASSLQRGASTDTQYF.

The J gene is TRBJ2-7, the V gene TRBV7-2; 7 nucleotides match TRBD1. The V gene end was trimmed by 5 bases and the J gene end by 7 bases; junction bases not matched to a gene: 8. CDR3 size: 13 residues. Germline-derived CDR1 and CDR2 are SGHTA and FQGNSA. The CDR3 nucleotides read TGTGCCAGCAGCCAAGACAGGGCTAGGGAGCAGTACTTC. It translates to CASSQDRAREQYF.

The J gene is TRBJ1-5, the V gene TRBV7-2, with D uncertain. Trimming shortened V by 5 bases and J by 2 bases, and 19 bases separated the two germline ends. Germline CDR1 is SGHTA and CDR2 is FQGNSA. The CDR3 has 17 residues. The CDR3 loop reads CASSPRRGSTGNQPQHF. For the CDR3, the DNA is TGTGCCAGCAGCCCTCGGCGCGGATCGACGGGCAATCAGCCCCAGCATTTT.

The count of this clone is one. The genes are TRBV6-6 and TRBJ2-3; D is perhaps TRBD2 (6 bases). V lost 6 bases, J lost 5 bases, and 12 bases lay in between. CDR3 size: 13 residues. The germline gives CDR1 MNHNY, CDR2 SVGAGI (reference sequence). The CDR3 is CASRPRRGDTQYF. The CDR3 DNA reads TGTGCCAGCAGGCCTAGGAGGGGAGATACGCAGTATTTT.